These T cell receptor beta chains were read from a single sample in a study of T cell responses to AZD1222 COVID-19 vaccine. Produced via immunoSEQ multiplex PCR; TCRdb's table is partial and in-frame only. The table has approximately 140,000 clones, roughly nine tenths seen once; the top ten hold just under 3%. The sample was peripheral blood, taken on day 0 of AZD1222 vaccination. The receptors here all came from an adult in good health. CDR3s include the opening cysteine and the closing phenylalanine or tryptophan. Each record gives: D gene, CDR3 length, clone size, J gene, V gene, CDR3 protein, CDR3 DNA. A D gene is named only where the DNA matches it firmly. Size values are once, few and many counts, or a class for expanded clones, and some rows have none.

TRBD2,19,once,TRBJ2-3,TRBV27,CASSLFPNGLAGRSDTQYF,TGTGCCAGCAGTTTATTCCCGAACGGACTAGCGGGAAGGTCGGATACGCAGTATTTT
NA,16,once,TRBJ2-2,TRBV3-1/TRBV3-2,CASSQVLAHPLRELFF,TGTGCCAGCAGCCAAGTTCTAGCGCACCCCCTCCGGGAGCTGTTTTTT
NA,14,NA,TRBJ2-7,TRBV5-6,CASSSGLPTYEQYF,TGTGCCAGCAGCTCGGGACTTCCGACCTACGAGCAGTACTTC
NA,13,NA,TRBJ2-1,TRBV7-3,CASSLTGNNEQFF,TGTGCCAGCAGCTTAACCGGGAACAATGAGCAGTTCTTC
NA,14,NA,TRBJ1-1,TRBV6-2/TRBV6-3,CASSYFDSRPEAFF,TGTGCCAGCAGTTACTTTGACAGTCGCCCTGAAGCTTTCTTT
NA,16,few,TRBJ2-7,TRBV9,CASSVGLLGTSYEQYF,TGTGCCAGCAGCGTAGGACTCCTGGGGACGAGCTACGAGCAGTACTTC
TRBD2,15,NA,TRBJ2-1,TRBV3-1/TRBV3-2,CASRRTSGSHNEQFF,TGTGCCAGCAGGCGGACTAGCGGGAGTCACAATGAGCAGTTCTTC
TRBD2,17,NA,TRBJ2-1,TRBV7-2,CASSRRPSGPSYNEQFF,TGTGCCAGCAGCCGGCGGCCTAGCGGGCCCTCCTACAATGAGCAGTTCTTC
NA,14,NA,TRBJ1-5,TRBV7-2,CASSRTGFGQPQHF,TGTGCCAGCAGTCGTACAGGGTTCGGTCAGCCCCAGCATTTT
TRBD1,16,NA,TRBJ2-1,TRBV28,CASSSGQGAPLGEQFF,TGTGCCAGCAGTTCGGGACAGGGGGCCCCTCTGGGTGAGCAGTTCTTC
NA,15,NA,TRBJ2-3,TRBV21-1,CASSAPGQYTDTQYF,TGTGCCAGCAGCGCTCCGGGACAGTACACAGATACGCAGTATTTT
NA,15,NA,TRBJ2-1,TRBV7-2,CASSLQWRRDNEQFF,TGTGCCAGCAGCTTACAGTGGAGGAGGGACAATGAGCAGTTCTTC
NA,15,NA,TRBJ1-4,TRBV4-3,CASSQDGQRVEKLFF,TGCGCCAGCAGCCAAGATGGGCAAAGGGTTGAAAAACTGTTTTTT
NA,17,NA,TRBJ2-6,TRBV5-8,CASTQTGVTSGANVLTF,TGTGCCAGCACACAAACAGGTGTTACCTCTGGGGCCAACGTCCTGACTTTC
TRBD1,14,NA,TRBJ2-1,TRBV5-1,CASGPGQALNEQFF,TGCGCCAGCGGACCGGGACAGGCCCTCAATGAGCAGTTCTTC
NA,11,once,TRBJ2-3,TRBV7-9,CASSRPDTQYF,TGTGCCAGCAGCCGTCCAGATACGCAGTATTTT
NA,14,NA,TRBJ1-6,TRBV6-5,CATEEQELDSPLHF,TGTGCCACAGAGGAACAGGAGTTAGATTCACCCCTCCACTTT
NA,15,NA,TRBJ2-2,TRBV28,CASSQTGTYTGELFF,TGTGCCAGCAGCCAGACAGGAACTTACACCGGGGAGCTGTTTTTT
NA,14,NA,TRBJ1-2,TRBV7-2,CASSLTSGGYGYTF,TGTGCCAGCAGCTTGACCTCTGGGGGCTATGGCTACACCTTC
NA,13,NA,TRBJ1-5,TRBV20-1,CSASVRGNQPQHF,TGCAGTGCTAGTGTGCGAGGCAATCAGCCCCAGCATTTT
NA,13,few,TRBJ1-2,TRBV4-3,CASSQDGGYGYTF,TGCGCCAGCAGCCAAGATGGGGGTTATGGCTACACCTTC
NA,14,NA,TRBJ1-3,TRBV27,CASSPGVTGNTIYF,TGTGCCAGCAGCCCAGGGGTAACTGGAAACACCATATATTTT
NA,14,NA,TRBJ2-7,TRBV4-3,CASSQELRSYEQYF,TGCGCCAGCAGCCAAGAGCTCCGCTCCTACGAGCAGTACTTC
NA,13,NA,TRBJ1-2,TRBV6-5,CASSYGRDYGYTF,TGTGCCAGCAGTTACGGCAGGGATTATGGCTACACCTTC
NA,15,NA,TRBJ1-4,TRBV6-5,CASSRFEILNEKLFF,TGTGCCAGCAGCCGTTTTGAGATCCTTAATGAAAAACTGTTTTTT
NA,14,few,TRBJ2-7,TRBV7-8,CASSPDRSSYEQYF,TGTGCCAGCAGCCCAGACAGGAGCTCCTACGAGCAGTACTTC
NA,16,NA,TRBJ2-2,TRBV5-4,CASSRKDRGRTGELFF,TGTGCCAGCAGCCGGAAGGACCGGGGGAGGACCGGGGAGCTGTTTTTT
NA,16,NA,TRBJ2-2,TRBV29-1,CSVELPRPMNTGELFF,TGCAGCGTTGAGCTACCTCGGCCGATGAACACCGGGGAGCTGTTTTTT
TRBD1,17,NA,TRBJ2-4,TRBV18,CASSPQRGQGAKNIQYF,TGTGCCAGCTCACCACAGCGGGGACAGGGAGCCAAAAACATTCAGTACTTC
NA,15,once,TRBJ1-1,TRBV5-5,CASSLLTNINTEAFF,TGTGCCAGCAGCTTGTTAACAAATATTAACACTGAAGCTTTCTTT
NA,13,NA,TRBJ1-1,TRBV5-1,CASSLAGRGSAFF,TGCGCCAGCAGCTTGGCCGGCAGGGGAAGTGCTTTCTTT
NA,14,NA,TRBJ2-2,TRBV6-5,CASSLERTPGELFF,TGTGCCAGCAGTCTTGAGAGAACACCCGGGGAGCTGTTTTTT
NA,14,NA,TRBJ1-1,TRBV6-2/TRBV6-3,CASSSLISNTEAFF,TGTGCCAGCAGTTCTCTCATTTCGAACACTGAAGCTTTCTTT
NA,15,few,TRBJ2-2,TRBV9,CASSVGHTNTGELFF,TGTGCCAGCAGCGTGGGACACACGAACACCGGGGAGCTGTTTTTT
NA,13,NA,TRBJ2-7,TRBV6-1,CASSEPPSYEQYF,TGTGCCAGCAGTGAACCCCCGTCCTACGAGCAGTACTTC
TRBD2,18,NA,TRBJ2-7,TRBV6-2/TRBV6-3,CASSYLPPFGGASYEQYF,TGTGCCAGCAGTTACTTGCCTCCGTTCGGGGGGGCCTCCTACGAGCAGTACTTC
NA,16,NA,TRBJ1-1,TRBV21-1,CASSNGLTGWNTEAFF,TGTGCCAGCAGCAATGGACTGACTGGTTGGAACACTGAAGCTTTCTTT
NA,11,NA,TRBJ2-5,TRBV27,CANMWAETQYF,TGTGCCAACATGTGGGCGGAGACCCAGTACTTC
TRBD1,15,NA,TRBJ2-1,TRBV10-3,CAISPTGQPYNEQFF,TGTGCCATCAGTCCCACGGGACAGCCCTACAATGAGCAGTTCTTC
NA,14,NA,TRBJ2-3,TRBV5-1,CASSLQVTTDTQYF,TGCGCCAGCAGCTTGCAAGTGACCACAGATACGCAGTATTTT
NA,14,NA,TRBJ2-1,TRBV24-1,CATRERTTYNEQFF,TGTGCCACCAGGGAGAGGACTACCTACAATGAGCAGTTCTTC
TRBD2,14,NA,TRBJ2-5,TRBV27,CASSLTSGLETQYF,TGTGCCAGCAGTTTAACTAGCGGACTAGAGACCCAGTACTTC
NA,14,NA,TRBJ2-2,TRBV19,CASSIFANTGELFF,TGTGCCAGTAGTATTTTCGCGAACACCGGGGAGCTGTTTTTT
NA,14,NA,TRBJ1-2,TRBV14,CASNHPGRSYGYTF,TGTGCCAGCAATCACCCCGGCAGAAGCTATGGCTACACCTTC
NA,13,NA,TRBJ2-3,TRBV7-2,CAREGPNTDTQYF,TGTGCCAGGGAGGGGCCAAACACAGATACGCAGTATTTT
NA,15,NA,TRBJ2-6,TRBV28,CASSFGGSGANVLTF,TGTGCCAGCAGTTTTGGTGGCTCTGGGGCCAACGTCCTGACTTTC
NA,14,NA,TRBJ1-5,TRBV5-1,CARDPGPSLWPQHF,TGCGCCAGAGACCCGGGACCGTCGCTGTGGCCCCAGCATTTT
NA,15,NA,TRBJ2-4,TRBV5-4,CASSLPGPTKNIQYF,TGTGCCAGCAGCTTGCCAGGGCCGACCAAAAACATTCAGTACTTC
NA,12,NA,TRBJ1-1,TRBV5-1,CASSWATGDLRF,TGCGCCAGCAGCTGGGCCACTGGGGACTTAAGGTTT
TRBD1,15,NA,TRBJ1-2,TRBV4-1,CASSHPGQGAQGYTF,TGCGCCAGCAGCCACCCGGGACAGGGGGCACAAGGCTACACCTTC
TRBD1,15,once,TRBJ1-5,TRBV6-6,CASLELQGGSQPQHF,TGTGCCAGCCTTGAATTGCAGGGGGGCAGTCAGCCCCAGCATTTT